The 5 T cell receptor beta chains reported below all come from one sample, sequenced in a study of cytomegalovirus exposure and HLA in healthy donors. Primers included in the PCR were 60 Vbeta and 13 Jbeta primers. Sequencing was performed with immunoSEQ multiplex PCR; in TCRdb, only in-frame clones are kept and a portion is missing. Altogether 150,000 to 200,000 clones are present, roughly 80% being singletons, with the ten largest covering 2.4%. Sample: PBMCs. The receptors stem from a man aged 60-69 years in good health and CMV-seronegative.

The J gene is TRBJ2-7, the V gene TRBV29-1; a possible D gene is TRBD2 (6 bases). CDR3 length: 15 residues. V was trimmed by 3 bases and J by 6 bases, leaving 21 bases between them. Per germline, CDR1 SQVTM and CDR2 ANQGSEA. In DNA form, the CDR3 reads TGCAGCGTTGACAGGACCCAAGGAAAGGAGGGCGAGCAGTACTTC. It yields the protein CSVDRTQGKEGEQYF.

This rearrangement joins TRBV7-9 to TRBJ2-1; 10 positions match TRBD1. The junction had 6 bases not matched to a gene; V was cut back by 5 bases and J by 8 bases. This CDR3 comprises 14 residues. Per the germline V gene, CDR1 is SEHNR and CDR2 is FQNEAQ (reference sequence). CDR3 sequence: CASSLDRGRDEQFF. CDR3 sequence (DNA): TGTGCCAGCAGCCTCGACAGGGGGCGGGATGAGCAGTTCTTC.

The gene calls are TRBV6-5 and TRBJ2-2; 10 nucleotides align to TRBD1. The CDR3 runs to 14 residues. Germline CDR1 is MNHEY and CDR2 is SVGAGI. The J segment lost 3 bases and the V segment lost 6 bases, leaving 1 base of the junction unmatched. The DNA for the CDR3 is TGTGCCAGCAGAGGACAGGGGGACACCGGGGAGCTGTTTTTT. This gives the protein CASRGQGDTGELFF.

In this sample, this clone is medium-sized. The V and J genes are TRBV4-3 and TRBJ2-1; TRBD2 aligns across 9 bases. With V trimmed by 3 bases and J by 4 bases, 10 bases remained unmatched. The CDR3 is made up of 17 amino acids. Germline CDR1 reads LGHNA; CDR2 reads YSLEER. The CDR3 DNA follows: TGCGCCAGCAGCCAGGTTGGAGCGGGAGGCCTTTACAATGAGCAGTTCTTC. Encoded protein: CASSQVGAGGLYNEQFF.

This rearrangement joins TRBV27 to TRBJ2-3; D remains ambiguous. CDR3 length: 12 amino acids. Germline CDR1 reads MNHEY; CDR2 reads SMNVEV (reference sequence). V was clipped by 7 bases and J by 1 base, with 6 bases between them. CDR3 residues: CASNAGTDTQYF. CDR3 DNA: TGTGCCAGCAACGCGGGCACAGATACGCAGTATTTT.